There are a few counts of the clone carrying this T cell receptor beta chain. Its antigen is currently unknown. The identical CDR3 is also encoded by other nucleotide sequences in the sample. This record comes from a study of beta chain features in type 1 diabetes. Notes on the study in general: In every one of the four CD4+ subsets, TCRB CDR3s were moderately but significantly shorter in Type 1 diabetes patients.

Expressed TCRB transcripts were sequenced because the isolated RNA had all been reverse transcribed beforehand. Profiling relied on immunoSEQ multiplex PCR, and the TCRdb table lists in-frame clones only, not all of them. This table has over 650,000 clones, over 12% appearing once. This CDR3 region has 12 residues. Germline V gene data show CDR1 as KGHSH and CDR2 as LQKENI. After removal of 6 bases from V and 5 bases from J, the junction contained 2 bases not matched to a gene. Sorting based on CD45RO/CCR7/CD25/CD127/CD95/CD27 separated CD4+ naive, central memory, regulatory and stem cell-like memory cells.

Material: naive CD4+ T cells from blood. The receptor was isolated from a man aged 18 to 29 with type 1 diabetes. The chain combines TRBV18 with TRBJ1-1; the match to TRBD1 covers 8 bases. This chain's CDR3 is CASSTGGTEAFF. CDR3 DNA sequence: TGTGCCAGCTCTACAGGGGGGACTGAAGCTTTCTTT.